This T cell receptor beta chain stems from a study of OX40 agonist ivuxolimab in advanced cancers. Some clones are missing from TCRdb's copy, which holds only in-frame ones; the method was immunoSEQ multiplex PCR. The sample has 40,000 or so clones, 80% to 95% seen once. The CDR3 runs to 12 residues. Germline CDR1 and CDR2: SNHLY and FYNNEI. V dropped 7 bases and J dropped 3 bases, with 8 bases sitting between them. The origin of this receptor is an adult with an advanced solid tumor such as melanoma, head and neck, liver or kidney cancer. The specimen was CD4+ or CD8+ T cells sorted from blood, collected in a trial of the OX40 agonist ivuxolimab. The V call is TRBV2, the J call TRBJ2-3; D is undetermined. The CDR3, as DNA: TGTGCCAGCAACAAACGGACAGATACGCAGTATTTT. Residues: CASNKRTDTQYF.